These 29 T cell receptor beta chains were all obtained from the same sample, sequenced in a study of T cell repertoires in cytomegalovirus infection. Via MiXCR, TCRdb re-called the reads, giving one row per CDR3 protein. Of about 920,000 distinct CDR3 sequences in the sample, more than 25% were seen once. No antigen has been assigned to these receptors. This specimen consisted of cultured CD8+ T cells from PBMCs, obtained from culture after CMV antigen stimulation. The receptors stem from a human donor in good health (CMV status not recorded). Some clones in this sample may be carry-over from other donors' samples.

This CDR3 reads CASRHASMNTEAFF. The CDR3 DNA follows: TGTGCCAGCAGACACGCGAGCATGAACACTGAAGCTTTCTTT. The chain combines TRBV6-6 with TRBJ1-1; D unclear. Germline lookup yields CDR1 MNHNY and CDR2 SVGAGI (reference sequence). CDR3 length: 14 residues. V was shortened by 6 bases and J by 0 bases, with 11 bases between the two germline ends.

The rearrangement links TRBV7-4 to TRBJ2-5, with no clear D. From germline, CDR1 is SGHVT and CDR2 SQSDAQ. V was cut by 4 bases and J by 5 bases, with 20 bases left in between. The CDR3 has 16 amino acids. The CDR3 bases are TGTGCCAGCAGCTCTCCGGGCCCCCAACGGGCGGAGACCCAGTACTTC. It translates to CASSSPGPQRAETQYF.

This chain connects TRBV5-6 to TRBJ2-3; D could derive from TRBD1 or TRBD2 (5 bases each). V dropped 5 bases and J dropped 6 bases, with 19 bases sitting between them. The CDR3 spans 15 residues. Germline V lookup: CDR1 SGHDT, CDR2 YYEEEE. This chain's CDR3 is CASRLRDRVWDTQYF. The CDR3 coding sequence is TGTGCCAGCAGATTACGGGACCGGGTATGGGATACGCAGTATTTT.

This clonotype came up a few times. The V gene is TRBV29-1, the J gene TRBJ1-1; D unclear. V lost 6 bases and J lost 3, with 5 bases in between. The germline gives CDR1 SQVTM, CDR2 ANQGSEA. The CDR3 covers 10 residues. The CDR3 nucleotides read TGCAGCGTATGGGACACTGAAGCTTTCTTT. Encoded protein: CSVWDTEAFF.

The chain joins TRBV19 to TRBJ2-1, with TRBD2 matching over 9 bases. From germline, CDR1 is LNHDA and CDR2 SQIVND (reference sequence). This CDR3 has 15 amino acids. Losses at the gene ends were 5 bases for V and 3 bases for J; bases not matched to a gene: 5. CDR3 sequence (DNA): TGTGCCAGTAGTGCCGCGGGGGGGCTCTACAATGAGCAGTTCTTC. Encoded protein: CASSAAGGLYNEQFF.

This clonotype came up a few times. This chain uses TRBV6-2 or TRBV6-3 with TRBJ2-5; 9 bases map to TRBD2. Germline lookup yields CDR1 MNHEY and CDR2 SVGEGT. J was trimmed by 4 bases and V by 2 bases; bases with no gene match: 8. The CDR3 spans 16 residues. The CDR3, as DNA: TGTGCCAGCAGTTACGTTAGCGGGGGATCGGTAGAGACCCAGTACTTC. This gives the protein CASSYVSGGSVETQYF.

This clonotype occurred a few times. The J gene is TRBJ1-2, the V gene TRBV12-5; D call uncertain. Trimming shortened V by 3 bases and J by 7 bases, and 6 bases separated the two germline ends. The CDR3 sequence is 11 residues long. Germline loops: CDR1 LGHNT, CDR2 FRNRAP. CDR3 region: CASGLVSGYTF. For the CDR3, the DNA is TGTGCTAGTGGTTTAGTGTCTGGCTACACCTTC. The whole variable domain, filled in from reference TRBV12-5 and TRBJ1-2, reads DARVTQTPRHKVTEMGQEVTMRCQPILGHNTVFWYRQTMMQGLELLAYFRNRAPLDDSGMPKDRFSAEMPDATLATLKIQPSEPRDSAVYFCASGLVSGYTFGSGTRLTVV.

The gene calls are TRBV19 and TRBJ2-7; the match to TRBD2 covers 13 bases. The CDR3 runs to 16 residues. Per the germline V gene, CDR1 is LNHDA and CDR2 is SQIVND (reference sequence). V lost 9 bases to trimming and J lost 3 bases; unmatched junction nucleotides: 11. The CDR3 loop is CASHPPGLAGRYEQYV. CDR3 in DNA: TGTGCCAGCCATCCTCCGGGACTAGCGGGGCGCTACGAGCAGTACGTC.

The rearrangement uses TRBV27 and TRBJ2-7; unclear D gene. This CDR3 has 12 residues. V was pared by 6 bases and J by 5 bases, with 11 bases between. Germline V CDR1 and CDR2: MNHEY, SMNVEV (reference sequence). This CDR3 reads CASSPSGHEQYF. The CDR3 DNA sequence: TGTGCCAGCAGCCCGTCCGGCCACGAGCAGTACTTC.

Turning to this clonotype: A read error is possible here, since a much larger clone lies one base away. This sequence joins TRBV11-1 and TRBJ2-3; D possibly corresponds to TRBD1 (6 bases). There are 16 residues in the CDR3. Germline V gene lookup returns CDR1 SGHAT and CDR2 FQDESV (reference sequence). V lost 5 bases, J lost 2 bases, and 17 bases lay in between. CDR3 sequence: CASSPYGQSNTDTQYF. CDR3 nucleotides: TGTGCCAGCAGCCCCTACGGACAGTCTAACACAGATACGCAGTATTTT.

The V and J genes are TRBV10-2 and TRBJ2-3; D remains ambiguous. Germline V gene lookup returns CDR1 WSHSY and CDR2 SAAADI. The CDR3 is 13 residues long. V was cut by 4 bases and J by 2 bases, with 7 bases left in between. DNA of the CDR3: TGCGCCAGCAGTGGTGTCTTCACAGATACGCAGTATTTT. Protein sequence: CASSGVFTDTQYF.

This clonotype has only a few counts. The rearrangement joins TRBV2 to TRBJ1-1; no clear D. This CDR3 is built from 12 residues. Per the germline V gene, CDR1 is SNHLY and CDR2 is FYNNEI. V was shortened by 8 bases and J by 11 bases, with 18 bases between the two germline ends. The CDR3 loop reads CASYPPPQYAFF. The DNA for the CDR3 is TGTGCCAGCTACCCTCCTCCACAGTATGCTTTCTTT.

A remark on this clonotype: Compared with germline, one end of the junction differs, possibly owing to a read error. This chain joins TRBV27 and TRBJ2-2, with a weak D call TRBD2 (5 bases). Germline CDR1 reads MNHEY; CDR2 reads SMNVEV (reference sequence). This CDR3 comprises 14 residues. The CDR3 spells CASTTLPNTGKLFF. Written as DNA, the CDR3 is TGTGCCAGCACCACCTTACCGAACACCGGGAAGCTGTTTTTT.

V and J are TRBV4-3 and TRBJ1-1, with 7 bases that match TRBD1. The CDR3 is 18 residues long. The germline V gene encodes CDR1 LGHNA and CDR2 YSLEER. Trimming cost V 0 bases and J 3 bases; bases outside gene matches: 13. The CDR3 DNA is TGCGCCAGCAGCCAAGAAGGGCCCCCGACAGGGTCGTACACTGAAGCTTTCTTT. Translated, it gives CASSQEGPPTGSYTEAFF.

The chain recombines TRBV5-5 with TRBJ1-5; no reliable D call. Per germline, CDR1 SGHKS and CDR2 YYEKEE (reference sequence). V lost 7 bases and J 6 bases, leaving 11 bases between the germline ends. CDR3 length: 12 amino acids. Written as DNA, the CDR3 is TGTGCCAGCTCTCGAGGGAGTCAGCCCCAGCATTTT. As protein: CASSRGSQPQHF.

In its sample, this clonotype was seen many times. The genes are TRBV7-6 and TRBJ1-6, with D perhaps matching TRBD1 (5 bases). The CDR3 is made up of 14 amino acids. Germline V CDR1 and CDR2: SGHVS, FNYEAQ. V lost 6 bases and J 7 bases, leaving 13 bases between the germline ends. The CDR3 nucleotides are TGTGCCAGCAGACCGCCGGGGCAAAATTCACCCCTCCACTTT. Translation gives CASRPPGQNSPLHF. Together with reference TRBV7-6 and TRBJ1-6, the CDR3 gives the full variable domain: GAGVSQSPRYKVTKRGQDVALRCDPISGHVSLYWYRQALGQGPEFLTYFNYEAQQDKSGLPNDRFSAERPEGSISTLTIQRTEQRDSAMYRCASRPPGQNSPLHFGNGTRLTVT.

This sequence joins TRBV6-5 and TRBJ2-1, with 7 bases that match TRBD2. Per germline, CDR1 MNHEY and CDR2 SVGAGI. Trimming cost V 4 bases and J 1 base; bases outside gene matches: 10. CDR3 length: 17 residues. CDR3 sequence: CASSSPPGLRSYNEQFF. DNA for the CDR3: TGTGCCAGCAGTTCCCCTCCGGGACTACGATCCTACAATGAGCAGTTCTTC.

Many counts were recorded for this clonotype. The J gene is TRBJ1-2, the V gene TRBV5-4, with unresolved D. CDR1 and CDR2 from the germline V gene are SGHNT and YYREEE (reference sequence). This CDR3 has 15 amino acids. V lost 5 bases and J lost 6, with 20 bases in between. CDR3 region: CASRSGPMESNGYTF. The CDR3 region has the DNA TGTGCCAGCAGATCGGGCCCAATGGAATCAAATGGCTACACCTTC.

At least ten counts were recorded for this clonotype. The CDR3 DNA reads TGTGCCAGTAGTATGTCAGTTCTACAGGCCATAGATACGCAGTATTTT. Translation gives CASSMSVLQAIDTQYF. This chain connects TRBV19 to TRBJ2-3, with D tentatively TRBD1 (5 bases). This CDR3 is 16 amino acids long. Deletions cut 3 bases from V and 5 bases from J, with 18 bases between. Germline lookup yields CDR1 LNHDA and CDR2 SQIVND (reference sequence).

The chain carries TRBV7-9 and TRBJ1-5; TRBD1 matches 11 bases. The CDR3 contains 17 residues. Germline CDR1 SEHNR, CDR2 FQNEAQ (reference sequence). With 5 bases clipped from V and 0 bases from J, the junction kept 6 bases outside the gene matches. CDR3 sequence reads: CASSRTGGGFSNQPQHF. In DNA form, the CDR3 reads TGTGCCAGCAGCCGGACAGGGGGCGGTTTTAGCAATCAGCCCCAGCATTTT.

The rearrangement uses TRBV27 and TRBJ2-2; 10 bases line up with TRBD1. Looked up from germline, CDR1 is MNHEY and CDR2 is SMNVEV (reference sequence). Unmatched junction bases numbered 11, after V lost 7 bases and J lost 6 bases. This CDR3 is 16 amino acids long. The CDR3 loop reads CASTPFRQGASGELFF. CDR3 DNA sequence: TGTGCCAGCACCCCCTTTCGACAGGGGGCCTCCGGGGAGCTGTTTTTT.

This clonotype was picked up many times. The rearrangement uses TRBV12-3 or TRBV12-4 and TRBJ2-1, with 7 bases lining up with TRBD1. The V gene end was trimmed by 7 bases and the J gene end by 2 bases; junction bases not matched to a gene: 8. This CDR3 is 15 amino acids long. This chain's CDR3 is CASTFRQGTYNEQFF. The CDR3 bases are TGTGCCAGCACCTTTCGACAGGGAACCTACAATGAGCAGTTCTTC.

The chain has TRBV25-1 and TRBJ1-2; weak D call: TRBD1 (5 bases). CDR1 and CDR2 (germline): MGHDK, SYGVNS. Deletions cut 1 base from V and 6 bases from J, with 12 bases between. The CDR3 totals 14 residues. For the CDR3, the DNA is TGTGCCAGCAGTGAATGGGACCAAGAGGATGGCTACACCTTC. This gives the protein CASSEWDQEDGYTF.

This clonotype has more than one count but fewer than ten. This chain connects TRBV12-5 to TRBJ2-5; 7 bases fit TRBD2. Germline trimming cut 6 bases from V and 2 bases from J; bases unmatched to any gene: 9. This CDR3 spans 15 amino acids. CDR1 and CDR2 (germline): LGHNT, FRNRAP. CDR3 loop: CASGTEAGLQETQYF. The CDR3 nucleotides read TGTGCTAGTGGCACCGAAGCGGGACTTCAAGAGACCCAGTACTTC.

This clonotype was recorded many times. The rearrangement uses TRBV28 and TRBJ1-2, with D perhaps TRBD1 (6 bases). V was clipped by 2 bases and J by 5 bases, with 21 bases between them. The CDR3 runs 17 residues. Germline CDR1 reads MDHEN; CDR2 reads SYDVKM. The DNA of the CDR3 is TGTGCCAGCAGTTTAGCATTCCCACAGGGTGGTTCGTATGGCTACACCTTC. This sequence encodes CASSLAFPQGGSYGYTF.

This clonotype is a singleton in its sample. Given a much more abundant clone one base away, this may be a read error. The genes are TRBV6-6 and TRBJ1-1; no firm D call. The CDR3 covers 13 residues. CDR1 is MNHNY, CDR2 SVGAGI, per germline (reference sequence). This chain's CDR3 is CVSLSSVVTEAFF. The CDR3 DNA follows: TGTGTCAGCCTCAGTTCTGTGGTCACTGAAGCTTTCTTT.

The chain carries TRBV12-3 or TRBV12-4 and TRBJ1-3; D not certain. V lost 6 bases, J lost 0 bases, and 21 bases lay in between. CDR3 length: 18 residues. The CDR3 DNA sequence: TGTGCCAGCAGATCCCCCGGGTCGGGGAAAAGCTCTGGAAACACCATATATTTT. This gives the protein CASRSPGSGKSSGNTIYF.

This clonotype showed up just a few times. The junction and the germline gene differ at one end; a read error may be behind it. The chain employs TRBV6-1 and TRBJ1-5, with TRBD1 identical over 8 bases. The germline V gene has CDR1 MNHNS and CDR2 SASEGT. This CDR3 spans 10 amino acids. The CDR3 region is CASRADREYF. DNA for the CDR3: TGTGCCAGCAGAGCGGACAGGGAGTATTTT.

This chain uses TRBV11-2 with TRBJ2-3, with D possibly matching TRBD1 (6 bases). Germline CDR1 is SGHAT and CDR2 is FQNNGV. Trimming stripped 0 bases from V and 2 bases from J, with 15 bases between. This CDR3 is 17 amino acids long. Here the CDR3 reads CASSLEYRDTFTDTQYF. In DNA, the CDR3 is TGTGCCAGCAGCTTAGAATATAGGGACACTTTCACAGATACGCAGTATTTT.